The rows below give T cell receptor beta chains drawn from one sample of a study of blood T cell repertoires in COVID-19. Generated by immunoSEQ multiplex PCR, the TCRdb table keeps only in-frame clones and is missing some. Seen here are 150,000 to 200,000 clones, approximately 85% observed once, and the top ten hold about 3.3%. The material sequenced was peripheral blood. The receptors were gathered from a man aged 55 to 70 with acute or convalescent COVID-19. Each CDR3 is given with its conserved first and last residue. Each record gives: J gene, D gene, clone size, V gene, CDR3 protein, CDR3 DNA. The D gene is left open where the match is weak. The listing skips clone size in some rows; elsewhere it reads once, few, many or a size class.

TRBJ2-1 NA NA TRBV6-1 CASSEALEAAYNEQFF TGTGCCAGCAGTGAGGCGCTAGAGGCCGCCTACAATGAGCAGTTCTTC
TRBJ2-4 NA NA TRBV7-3 CASSSSGTYQYF TGTGCCAGCAGCTCGTCCGGGACATATCAGTACTTC
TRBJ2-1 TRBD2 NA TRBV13 CASSSGRLAGANEQFF TGTGCCAGCAGCTCCGGGAGACTAGCGGGAGCCAATGAGCAGTTCTTC
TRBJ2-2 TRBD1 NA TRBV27 CASSLGQGYDTGELFF TGTGCCAGCAGTTTAGGACAGGGGTACGACACCGGGGAGCTGTTTTTT
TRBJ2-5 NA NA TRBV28 CASSSFNEAETQYF TGTGCCAGCAGTTCCTTTAATGAGGCGGAGACCCAGTACTTC
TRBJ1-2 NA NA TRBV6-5 CASSYDPGSNYGYTF TGTGCCAGCAGTTACGATCCGGGATCAAACTATGGCTACACCTTC
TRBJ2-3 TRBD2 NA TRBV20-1 CSASAGLAGGRGTQYF TGCAGTGCTAGTGCCGGGCTAGCGGGAGGGCGGGGTACGCAGTATTTT
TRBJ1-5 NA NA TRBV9 CASSLTGEGNQPQHF TGTGCCAGCAGCCTGACGGGGGAAGGCAATCAGCCCCAGCATTTT
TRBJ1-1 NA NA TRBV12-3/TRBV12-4 CASSLDSSQAFF TGTGCCAGCAGCTTGGACAGCTCACAAGCTTTCTTT
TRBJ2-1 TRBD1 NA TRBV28 CASSTSDRGRSNEQFF TGTGCCAGCAGTACCTCCGACAGGGGAAGATCCAATGAGCAGTTCTTC
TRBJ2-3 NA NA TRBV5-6 CASSTPGQGTKDTQYF TGTGCCAGCAGCACTCCGGGACAAGGGACCAAGGATACGCAGTATTTT
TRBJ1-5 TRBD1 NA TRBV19 CASGRGTGSNQPQHF TGTGCCAGTGGGAGGGGGACAGGGAGTAATCAGCCCCAGCATTTT
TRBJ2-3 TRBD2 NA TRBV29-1 CSVEKVAGSTDTQYF TGCAGCGTTGAAAAGGTAGCGGGGAGCACAGATACGCAGTATTTT
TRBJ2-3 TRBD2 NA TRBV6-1 CASSEAPGLAGSTDTQYF TGTGCCAGCAGTGAGGCTCCGGGACTAGCGGGGAGCACAGATACGCAGTATTTT
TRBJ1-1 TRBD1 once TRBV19 CASSVTHRGNTEAFF TGTGCCAGTAGCGTTACACACAGGGGGAACACTGAAGCTTTCTTT
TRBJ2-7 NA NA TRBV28 CASRAEYEQYF TGTGCCAGCAGGGCGGAGTACGAGCAGTACTTC
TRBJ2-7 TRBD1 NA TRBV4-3 CASSQVDRGRHEQYF TGCGCCAGCAGCCAAGTGGACAGGGGGCGGCACGAGCAGTACTTC
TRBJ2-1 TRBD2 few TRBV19 CASRGLAASSYNEQFF TGTGCCAGTAGAGGACTAGCGGCGAGCTCCTACAATGAGCAGTTCTTC
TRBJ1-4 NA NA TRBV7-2 CASSFSVATNEKLFF TGTGCCAGCAGCTTTTCAGTCGCAACTAATGAAAAACTGTTTTTT
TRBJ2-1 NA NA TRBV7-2 CASSLRRGYSYNEQFF TGTGCCAGCAGCTTAAGGCGGGGATACTCCTACAATGAGCAGTTCTTC
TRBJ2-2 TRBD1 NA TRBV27 CASGPWTGLGGELFF TGTGCCAGCGGCCCTTGGACAGGGTTAGGCGGGGAGCTGTTTTTT
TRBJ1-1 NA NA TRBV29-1 CSVLREIEAFF TGCAGCGTCCTCCGGGAGATTGAAGCTTTCTTT
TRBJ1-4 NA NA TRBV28 CASSQNMGGGPFEKLFF TGTGCCAGCAGTCAAAACATGGGGGGAGGGCCGTTTGAAAAACTGTTTTTT
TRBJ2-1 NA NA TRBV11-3 CASSAVADSYNEQFF TGTGCCAGCAGCGCGGTAGCGGACTCCTACAATGAGCAGTTCTTC
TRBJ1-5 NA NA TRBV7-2 CASSQRGDDQPQHF TGTGCCAGCAGCCAACGGGGTGACGATCAGCCCCAGCATTTT
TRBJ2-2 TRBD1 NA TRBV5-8 CASRDRGPTGELFF TGTGCCAGCAGAGACAGGGGGCCCACCGGGGAGCTGTTTTTT
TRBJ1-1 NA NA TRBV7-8 CASSLVAGGYTEAFF TGTGCCAGCAGCTTAGTGGCAGGAGGGTACACTGAAGCTTTCTTT
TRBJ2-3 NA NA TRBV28 CASSLLRTDTQYF TGTGCCAGCAGTTTATTGAGGACAGATACGCAGTATTTT
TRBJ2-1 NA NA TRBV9 CASSTQGSEYNEQFF TGTGCCAGCAGCACGCAGGGGAGTGAGTACAATGAGCAGTTCTTC
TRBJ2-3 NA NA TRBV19 CATRKARFALGNTDTQYF TGTGCCACTCGGAAGGCTAGATTCGCTCTCGGGAACACAGATACGCAGTATTTT
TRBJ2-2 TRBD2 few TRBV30 CASGTSGSGTGELFF TGTGCCTCTGGGACTAGCGGGAGTGGCACCGGGGAGCTGTTTTTT
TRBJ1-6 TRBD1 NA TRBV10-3 CAISESGRGNNSPLHF TGTGCCATCAGTGAGTCAGGCAGGGGGAATAATTCACCCCTCCACTTT
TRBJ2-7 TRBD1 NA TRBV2 CASSEGTGFSYEQYF TGTGCCAGCAGTGAAGGGACAGGGTTCTCCTACGAGCAGTACTTC
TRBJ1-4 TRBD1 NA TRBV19 CASSQTGGLRRSTNEKLFF TGTGCCAGTAGTCAAACAGGGGGCCTTCGCAGATCAACTAATGAAAAACTGTTTTTT
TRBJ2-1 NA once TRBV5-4 CASSLGGGTSYNEQFF TGTGCCAGCAGCTTGGGGGGCGGGACCTCCTACAATGAGCAGTTCTTC
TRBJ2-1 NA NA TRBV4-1 CASSQDLSRNEQFF TGCGCCAGCAGCCAAGATCTAAGTCGGAATGAGCAGTTCTTC
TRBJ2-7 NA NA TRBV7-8 CASSLQVAGPTYEQYF TGTGCCAGCAGCTTGCAGGTGGCGGGTCCAACCTACGAGCAGTACTTC
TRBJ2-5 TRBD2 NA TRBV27 CASRGLVPETQYF TGTGCCAGCAGGGGACTAGTTCCGGAGACCCAGTACTTC
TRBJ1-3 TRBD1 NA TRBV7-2 CASSLGHRGSGNTIYF TGTGCCAGCAGCTTAGGACACAGGGGATCTGGAAACACCATATATTTT
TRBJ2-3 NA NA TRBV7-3 CASRLGLSTDTQYF TGTGCCAGCCGACTAGGGCTAAGCACAGATACGCAGTATTTT
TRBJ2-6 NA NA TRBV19 CASRKPSGANVLTF TGTGCCAGTAGGAAGCCCTCTGGGGCCAACGTCCTGACTTTC
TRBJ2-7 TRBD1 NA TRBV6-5 CASRKTGTGAYEQYF TGTGCCAGCCGTAAGACCGGGACAGGGGCCTACGAGCAGTACTTC
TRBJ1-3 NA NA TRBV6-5 CASSYRQGFSGNTIYF TGTGCCAGCAGTTACAGGCAGGGTTTCTCTGGAAACACCATATATTTT
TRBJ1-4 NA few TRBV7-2 CASSPDGSPNEKLFF TGTGCCAGCAGCCCCGACGGGTCGCCTAATGAAAAACTGTTTTTT
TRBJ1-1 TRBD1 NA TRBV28 CASSLFGQGGKAFF TGTGCCAGCAGTTTATTCGGACAGGGCGGGAAAGCTTTCTTT
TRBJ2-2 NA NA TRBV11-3 CASKVSGNTGELFF TGTGCCAGCAAAGTCTCGGGAAACACCGGGGAGCTGTTTTTT
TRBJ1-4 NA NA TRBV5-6 CASSLVREEKLFF TGTGCCAGCAGCTTGGTTCGGGAGGAAAAACTGTTTTTT
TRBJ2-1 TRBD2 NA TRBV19 CASSPASGSYNEQFF TGTGCCAGTAGTCCGGCTAGCGGCTCCTACAATGAGCAGTTCTTC
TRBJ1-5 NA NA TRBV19 CASRTGNSNQPQHF TGTGCCAGTAGAACAGGGAATAGCAATCAGCCCCAGCATTTT
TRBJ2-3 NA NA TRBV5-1 CASSSGGSFTDTQYF TGCGCCAGCAGCTCCGGGGGTTCGTTCACAGATACGCAGTATTTT
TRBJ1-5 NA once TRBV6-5 CASSYTGGQPQHF TGTGCCAGCAGTTACACCGGGGGACAGCCCCAGCATTTT
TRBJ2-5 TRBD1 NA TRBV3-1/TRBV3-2 CASSTTQQGARETQYF TGTGCCAGCAGCACTACCCAACAGGGGGCTCGGGAGACCCAGTACTTC
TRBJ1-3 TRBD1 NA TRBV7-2 CASSTGVNTIYF TGTGCCAGCAGCACAGGGGTAAACACCATATATTTT
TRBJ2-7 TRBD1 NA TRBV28 CASSLSGTGSKGEQYF TGTGCCAGCAGTTTATCTGGGACAGGGTCAAAGGGCGAGCAGTACTTC
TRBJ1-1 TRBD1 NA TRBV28 CASSDRGGTEAFF TGTGCCAGCAGCGACAGGGGTGGCACTGAAGCTTTCTTT
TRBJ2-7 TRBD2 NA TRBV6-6 CASSYFLAGGVDEQYF TGTGCCAGCAGTTACTTCTTAGCGGGAGGTGTCGACGAGCAGTACTTC
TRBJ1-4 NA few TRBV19 CASSIRGTTNEKLFF TGTGCCAGTAGTATCAGGGGAACGACTAATGAAAAACTGTTTTTT
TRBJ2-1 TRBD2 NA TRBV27 CASSLLAGSTGLAGNEQFF TGTGCCAGCAGTTTACTCGCCGGATCAACGGGACTAGCGGGCAATGAGCAGTTCTTC